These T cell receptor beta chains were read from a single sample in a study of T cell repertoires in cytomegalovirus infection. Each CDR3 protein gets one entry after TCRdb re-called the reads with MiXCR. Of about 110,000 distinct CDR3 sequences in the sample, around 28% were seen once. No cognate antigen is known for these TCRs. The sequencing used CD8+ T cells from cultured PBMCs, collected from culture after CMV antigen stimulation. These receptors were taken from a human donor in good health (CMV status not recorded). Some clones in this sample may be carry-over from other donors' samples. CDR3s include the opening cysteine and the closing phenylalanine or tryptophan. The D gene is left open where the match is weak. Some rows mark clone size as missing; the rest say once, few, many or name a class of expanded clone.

CDR3 DNA: TGTGCCAGCAGCTTGGGGGAGATCGAAGCTTTCTTT; CDR3 protein: CASSLGEIEAFF; J gene: TRBJ1-1; D gene: .; CDR3 length: 12; clone size: .; V gene: TRBV7-8
CDR3 DNA: TGTGCTTCCGCTTTGGGACAGGGGATCCTCTCCTACGAGCAGTACTTC; CDR3 protein: CASALGQGILSYEQYF; J gene: TRBJ2-7; D gene: TRBD1; CDR3 length: 16; clone size: few; V gene: TRBV6-1
CDR3 DNA: TGTGCCAGCAGTCCCGGGTTGGCTAATGAAAAACTGTTTTTT; CDR3 protein: CASSPGLANEKLFF; J gene: TRBJ1-4; D gene: .; CDR3 length: 14; clone size: .; V gene: TRBV12-3/TRBV12-4
CDR3 DNA: TGTGCCAGCAGCTCAACCGCAGGGTTCAATCAGCCCCAGCATTTT; CDR3 protein: CASSSTAGFNQPQHF; J gene: TRBJ1-5; D gene: .; CDR3 length: 15; clone size: .; V gene: TRBV9
CDR3 DNA: TGTGCCAGCAGTCCCAAGCCGGGACAGGGGGATCCAAACTATGGCTACACCTTC; CDR3 protein: CASSPKPGQGDPNYGYTF; J gene: TRBJ1-2; D gene: TRBD1; CDR3 length: 18; clone size: .; V gene: TRBV27
CDR3 DNA: TGTGCCAGCAGCACCCCTGGGACAGGGATAGAGACCCAGTACTTC; CDR3 protein: CASSTPGTGIETQYF; J gene: TRBJ2-5; D gene: TRBD1; CDR3 length: 15; clone size: many; V gene: TRBV7-2
CDR3 DNA: TGTGCCAGCAGCCGGGCAGGGGCAGAACCAACTAATGAAAAACTGTTTTTT; CDR3 protein: CASSRAGAEPTNEKLFF; J gene: TRBJ1-4; D gene: .; CDR3 length: 17; clone size: .; V gene: TRBV7-9
CDR3 DNA: TGTGCCAGCAGTTACTCGTATATAGGGGAGGAGCAGTTCTTC; CDR3 protein: CASSYSYIGEEQFF; J gene: TRBJ2-1; D gene: .; CDR3 length: 14; clone size: .; V gene: TRBV6-5
CDR3 DNA: TGTGCCAGCAGTTACAACGGAGCGACGGCTGAAGCTTTCTTT; CDR3 protein: CASSYNGATAEAFF; J gene: TRBJ1-1; D gene: .; CDR3 length: 14; clone size: .; V gene: TRBV6-6
CDR3 DNA: TGTGCCAGTAGTGGGCAACCTCCTGGGGCCAACGTCCTGACTTTC; CDR3 protein: CASSGQPPGANVLTF; J gene: TRBJ2-6; D gene: .; CDR3 length: 15; clone size: few; V gene: TRBV19
CDR3 DNA: TGCAGCGTTGCGGAGGGGACGTACACTGAAGCTTTCTTT; CDR3 protein: CSVAEGTYTEAFF; J gene: TRBJ1-1; D gene: .; CDR3 length: 13; clone size: .; V gene: TRBV29-1
CDR3 DNA: TGTGCCAGTAGTATAACAACCAGGGGTTTCCACAATGAGCAGTTCTTC; CDR3 protein: CASSITTRGFHNEQFF; J gene: TRBJ2-1; D gene: .; CDR3 length: 16; clone size: .; V gene: TRBV19
CDR3 DNA: TGTGCCAGCAGTGAGGATTGGGCCCCCCAAGAAGACACTGAAGCTTTCTTT; CDR3 protein: CASSEDWAPQEDTEAFF; J gene: TRBJ1-1; D gene: .; CDR3 length: 17; clone size: few; V gene: TRBV6-1
CDR3 DNA: TGCAGCGTTGAGACAGGCGAGAACACTGAAGCTTTCTTT; CDR3 protein: CSVETGENTEAFF; J gene: TRBJ1-1; D gene: .; CDR3 length: 13; clone size: .; V gene: TRBV29-1
CDR3 DNA: TGTGCCAGCAGCCCAGGTGCGGGTCAGACCCAGCATTTT; CDR3 protein: CASSPGAGQTQHF; J gene: TRBJ1-5; D gene: .; CDR3 length: 13; clone size: .; V gene: TRBV7-3
CDR3 DNA: TGTGCCAGCAGCCCTAGGAGTTTTCTTCCTGGTGAGCAGTTCTTC; CDR3 protein: CASSPRSFLPGEQFF; J gene: TRBJ2-1; D gene: .; CDR3 length: 15; clone size: many; V gene: TRBV7-6
CDR3 DNA: TGTGCCAGCAGCTTATTTGGGCTCGGGACACGCTCAGCTAACTATGGCTACACCTTC; CDR3 protein: CASSLFGLGTRSANYGYTF; J gene: TRBJ1-2; D gene: .; CDR3 length: 19; clone size: .; V gene: TRBV7-2
CDR3 DNA: TGTGCCAGCAGCCCAGGACTATCCGGGGAGCTGTTTTTT; CDR3 protein: CASSPGLSGELFF; J gene: TRBJ2-2; D gene: .; CDR3 length: 13; clone size: many; V gene: TRBV7-6
CDR3 DNA: TGTGCCAGCAGCCAAGAATTCGCAGGGGAGGGCTACGAGCAGTACTTC; CDR3 protein: CASSQEFAGEGYEQYF; J gene: TRBJ2-7; D gene: .; CDR3 length: 16; clone size: .; V gene: TRBV4-2
CDR3 DNA: TGCGCCAGCAGCCATCCGACTAGCGGAATAGGTGAGCAGTTCTTC; CDR3 protein: CASSHPTSGIGEQFF; J gene: TRBJ2-1; D gene: TRBD2; CDR3 length: 15; clone size: .; V gene: TRBV5-1
CDR3 DNA: TGCAGTGCTAGAGATGAGTCGGGGTTTCAGCCCCAGCATTTT; CDR3 protein: CSARDESGFQPQHF; J gene: TRBJ1-5; D gene: .; CDR3 length: 14; clone size: .; V gene: TRBV20-1
CDR3 DNA: TGTGCCAGCAGCAGTGATCGGTTAGAGACCCAGTACTTC; CDR3 protein: CASSSDRLETQYF; J gene: TRBJ2-5; D gene: .; CDR3 length: 13; clone size: .; V gene: TRBV7-3